These 9 T cell receptor beta chains originate from one sample sequenced in a study of blood T cells in healthy people across ages. For the second PCR, which ran for roughly 6 to 11 cycles, a sample-barcoded 5' primer and a J-beta primer mix were used. MiXCR, run by TCRdb on the 5' RACE reads, gives a single entry per CDR3 protein. In the table there are about 1 million distinct CDR3 sequences, less than 50% of which are singletons. The sequenced sample consisted of blood. Source of these receptors: a woman in her sixties in good health.

A note on this clonotype: Its ends do not fully match the called genes, so a read error is possible. This chain links TRBV6-5 with TRBJ2-4; D is tentatively TRBD1 or TRBD2 (5 bases each). Germline V lookup: CDR1 MNHEY, CDR2 SVGAGI. The CDR3 runs to 14 residues. CDR3 coding DNA: TGTGTCAGCAGTGGGGGACGGAGCTCCTACGGGCAGTACTTC. Translation gives CVSSGGRSSYGQYF.

The rearrangement uses TRBV27 and TRBJ1-5; 9 bases match TRBD1. The CDR3 is 17 amino acids. V shed 8 bases, J shed 3 bases, and the junction held 14 bases outside the gene matches. Germline lookup yields CDR1 MNHEY and CDR2 SMNVEV (reference sequence). The chain's CDR3 is CASARGTGIVTNQPQHF. In DNA form, the CDR3 reads TGTGCCAGCGCCAGAGGGACAGGGATCGTTACCAATCAGCCCCAGCATTTT.

The chain is built from TRBV11-2 and TRBJ2-1; 8 nucleotides match TRBD2. V gave up 4 bases and J gave up 9 bases; unmatched junction bases: 14. Germline V gene sequence: CDR1 SGHAT, CDR2 FQNNGV. The CDR3 sequence is 16 residues long. The CDR3 nucleotides read TGTGCCAGCAGCTCCGGACTAGCTTGGGGAACGGGTGAGCAGTTCTTC. Protein product: CASSSGLAWGTGEQFF.

This chain links TRBV20-1 with TRBJ2-7; 8 bases fit TRBD2. CDR1 is DFQATT, CDR2 SNEGSKA, per germline (reference sequence). V lost 3 bases and J lost 4; bases outside the gene matches: 5. The CDR3 is made up of 13 amino acids. The CDR3 is CSASAQREYEQYF. The CDR3 nucleotides are TGCAGTGCTAGCGCCCAGCGGGAGTACGAGCAGTACTTC.

This clonotype has just a few counts. The chain uses TRBV29-1 and TRBJ1-1; 8 bases agree with TRBD1. The CDR3 runs to 12 residues. Germline V gives CDR1 SQVTM, CDR2 ANQGSEA. Germline trimming cut 6 bases from V and 4 bases from J; bases unmatched to any gene: 4. For the CDR3, the DNA is TGCAGCGTCCGACAGGGGACCACTGAAGCTTTCTTT. Translating it yields CSVRQGTTEAFF.

A few counts support this clonotype. This chain connects TRBV12-3 or TRBV12-4 to TRBJ2-1, with TRBD2 matching over 11 bases. J gave up 5 bases and V 6 bases, and 9 bases lay outside the gene matches. This CDR3 region has 16 residues. The CDR3 bases are TGTGCCAGCAGCCGCCCCGGACTAGCGGGCCACAATGAGCAGTTCTTC. Protein: CASSRPGLAGHNEQFF.

The sample holds a few counts of this clonotype. The V gene is TRBV10-3, the J gene TRBJ2-7, with 7 bases identical to TRBD2. The CDR3 loop spans 15 amino acids. The trim removed 0 bases at V and 0 bases at J, leaving 2 bases unmatched. Germline V gene sequence: CDR1 ENHRY, CDR2 SYGVKD. The CDR3 bases are TGTGCCATCAGTGAGTCCTCTAGCGGCTCCTACGAGCAGTACTTC. Translating gives CAISESSSGSYEQYF.

V gene TRBV6-1 combines with J gene TRBJ2-5, with D perhaps matching TRBD1 or TRBD2 (5 bases each). Trimming shortened V by 7 bases and J by 2 bases, and 14 bases separated the two germline ends. CDR1 and CDR2 (germline): MNHNS, SASEGT. This CDR3 spans 14 amino acids. For the CDR3, the DNA is TGTGCCAGCACCAGGGACGGTTGGCAAGAGACCCAGTACTTC. Amino acids: CASTRDGWQETQYF.

The chain is built from TRBV15 and TRBJ1-1, with 8 bases lining up with TRBD1. The germline CDR1 and CDR2 sequences are LNHNV and YYDKDF (reference sequence). The J segment lost 4 bases and the V segment lost 2 bases, leaving 12 bases of the junction unmatched. The CDR3 spans 17 residues. CDR3 DNA: TGTGCCACCAGCAGATCTCCCGCGGACAGGGCAGGCACTGAAGCTTTCTTT. Protein product: CATSRSPADRAGTEAFF.